The clone carrying this TCR beta chain was seen only once. This record comes from a study of blood T cell repertoires in COVID-19. This CDR3 is 12 amino acids long. V was cut by 5 bases and J by 7 bases, with 6 bases left in between. CDR1 and CDR2 from the germline V gene are MNHEY and SMNVEV (reference sequence). The table came from immunoSEQ multiplex PCR; TCRdb's copy has only in-frame clones and leaves some out. This sample has tens of thousands of clones, with roughly 84% found just once. The sequenced sample consisted of peripheral blood. This clonotype originated in a human donor in a cohort sampled during active COVID-19. This chain uses TRBV27 with TRBJ1-6; D is uncertain. CDR3 bases: TGTGCCAGCAGTGAGCTGAATTCACCCCTCCACTTT. Residues: CASSELNSPLHF.